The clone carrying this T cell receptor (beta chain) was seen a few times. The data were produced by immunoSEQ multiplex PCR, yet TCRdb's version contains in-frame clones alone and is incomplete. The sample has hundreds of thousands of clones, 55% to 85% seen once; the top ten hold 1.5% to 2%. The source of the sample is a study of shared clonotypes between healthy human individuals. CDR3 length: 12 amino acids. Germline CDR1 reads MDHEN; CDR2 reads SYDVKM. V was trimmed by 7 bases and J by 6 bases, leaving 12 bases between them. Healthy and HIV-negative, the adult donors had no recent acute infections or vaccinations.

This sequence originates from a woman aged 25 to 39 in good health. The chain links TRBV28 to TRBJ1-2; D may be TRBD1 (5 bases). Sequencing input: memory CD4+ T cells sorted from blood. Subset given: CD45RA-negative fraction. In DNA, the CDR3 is TGTGCCAGCACCAAGGACACAAATGGCTACACCTTC. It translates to CASTKDTNGYTF.